The TCR beta chain under discussion was sequenced for a study of Graves' ophthalmopathy and Graves' hyperthyroidism. Germline CDR1 reads SGHTA; CDR2 reads FQGNSA. The CDR3 sequence is 17 residues long. Trimming pared 1 base from V and 0 bases from J, leaving 10 bases between. From RNA, the CDR3 regions of TCR beta chains were amplified and sequenced. An opening RT-PCR round employed HTBI primers and preceded a second-round multiplex PCR. TCRdb reprocessed the multiplex PCR reads via MiXCR and lists one record per CDR3 protein. The sample lists 260,000 or so distinct CDR3 sequences, about 46% occurring once.

This receptor was obtained from an adult man with Graves' ophthalmopathy. Sequenced input: peripheral blood. The V and J genes are TRBV7-2 and TRBJ2-6; D not certain. This chain's CDR3 is CASSLGGFYSGANVLTF. CDR3 DNA sequence: TGTGCCAGCAGCTTAGGGGGTTTCTACTCTGGGGCCAACGTCCTGACTTTC. The full variable domain, completed using reference TRBV7-2 and TRBJ2-6, is GAGVSQSPSNKVTEKGKDVELRCDPISGHTALYWYRQSLGQGLEFLIYFQGNSAPDKSGLPSDRFSAERTGGSVSTLTIQRTQQEDSAVYLCASSLGGFYSGANVLTFGAGSRLTVL.